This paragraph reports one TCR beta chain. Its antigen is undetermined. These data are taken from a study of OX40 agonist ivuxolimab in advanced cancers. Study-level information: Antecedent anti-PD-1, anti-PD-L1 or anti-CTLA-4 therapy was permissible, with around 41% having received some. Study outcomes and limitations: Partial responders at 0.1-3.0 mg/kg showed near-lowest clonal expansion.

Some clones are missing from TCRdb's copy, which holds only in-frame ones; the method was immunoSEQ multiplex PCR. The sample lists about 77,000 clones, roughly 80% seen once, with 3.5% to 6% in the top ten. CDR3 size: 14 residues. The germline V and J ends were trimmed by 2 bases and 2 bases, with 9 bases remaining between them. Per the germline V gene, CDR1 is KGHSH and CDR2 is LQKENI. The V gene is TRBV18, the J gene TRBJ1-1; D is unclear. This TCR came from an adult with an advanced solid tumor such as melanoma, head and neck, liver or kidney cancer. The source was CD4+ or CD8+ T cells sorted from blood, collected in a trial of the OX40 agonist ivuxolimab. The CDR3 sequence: CASSPFGANTEAFF. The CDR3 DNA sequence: TGTGCCAGCTCACCATTTGGTGCTAACACTGAAGCTTTCTTT.